One and the same sample provided the 13 T cell receptor beta chains below, sequenced in a study of T-cell memory formation after mild COVID-19. TCRdb re-analysed the 5' RACE reads in MiXCR, keeping a single row per CDR3 protein. The repertoire has about 150,000 distinct CDR3 sequences, about 14% of them found once; the top ten carry 13% to 15%. The sequencing sample was made of PBMCs or a T cell subset sorted from them (not recorded which). These receptors all come from an adult woman who had mild COVID-19 (a few samples of this study predate the infection). Cell type and time point are not known.

This clonotype was detected a few times. This chain uses TRBV11-1 with TRBJ2-7; 7 positions match TRBD1. Trimming cost V 3 bases and J 5 bases; bases outside gene matches: 7. Germline CDR1 is SGHAT and CDR2 is FQDESV (reference sequence). The CDR3 sequence is 14 residues long. The CDR3 nucleotides read TGTGCCAGCAGCTTTCTGACAGGGAAAAACGAGCAGTACTTC. The encoded protein is CASSFLTGKNEQYF.

This clonotype was seen ten or more times. Compared with germline, one end of the junction differs, possibly owing to a read error. The chain is built from TRBV20-1 and TRBJ2-7; tentative D call: TRBD2 (5 bases). In germline, CDR1 is DFQATT, CDR2 SNEGSKA (reference sequence). The CDR3 has 15 amino acids. CDR3 protein: CSARDSDLPSYAQYF. CDR3 sequence (DNA): TGCAGTGCTAGAGATAGCGATTTGCCGTCCTACGCGCAGTACTTC.

The rearrangement uses TRBV29-1 and TRBJ2-3, with D maybe TRBD2 (6 bases). V dropped 2 bases and J dropped 2 bases, with 8 bases sitting between them. Germline V CDR1 and CDR2: SQVTM, ANQGSEA. This CDR3 contains 13 residues. CDR3 region: CSVESGATDTQYF. CDR3 nucleotides: TGCAGCGTTGAATCGGGAGCCACAGATACGCAGTATTTT.

The chain couples TRBV15 to TRBJ2-7; 8 nucleotides match TRBD2. CDR1 is LNHNV and CDR2 is YYDKDF in the germline V gene (reference sequence). The CDR3 contains 14 residues. Germline trimming cut 0 bases from V and 6 bases from J; bases unmatched to any gene: 4. The CDR3 loop reads CATSRDGGGLEQYF. Here the CDR3 DNA reads TGTGCCACCAGCAGAGATGGCGGGGGGCTCGAGCAGTACTTC.

V is TRBV4-1 and J is TRBJ2-5; 11 bases are shared with TRBD2. Germline V gene sequence: CDR1 MGHRA, CDR2 YSYEKL. V was pared by 3 bases and J by 0 bases, with 3 bases of the junction left unmatched. The CDR3 sequence is 16 residues long. This chain's CDR3 is CASSQQLAGDQETQYF. CDR3 sequence (DNA): TGCGCCAGCAGCCAGCAACTAGCGGGGGACCAAGAGACCCAGTACTTC.

This sequence joins TRBV3-1 and TRBJ2-2, with 9 bases matching TRBD1. The junction had 4 bases not matched to a gene; V was cut back by 3 bases and J by 5 bases. This CDR3 spans 15 amino acids. Germline CDR1 reads LGHDT; CDR2 reads YNNKEL (reference sequence). CDR3 in DNA: TGTGCCAGCAGCCACGGGACAGGGAGGACCGGGGAGCTGTTTTTT. It yields the protein CASSHGTGRTGELFF.

The genes are TRBV9 and TRBJ2-1, with a weak D call TRBD1 (8 bases). The CDR3 contains 13 residues. V was cut by 4 bases and J by 6 bases, with 11 bases left in between. Per the germline V gene, CDR1 is SGDLS and CDR2 is YYNGEE. The CDR3 sequence: CASSNRGGNEQFF. CDR3 DNA: TGTGCCAGCAGCAACAGGGGGGGCAATGAGCAGTTCTTC.

This clonotype was seen more than once but under ten times. The genes are TRBV7-3 and TRBJ2-1, with 7 bases identical to TRBD2. The CDR3 runs 16 residues. Germline loops: CDR1 SGHTA, CDR2 FQGTGA. The V and J ends lost 5 bases and 4 bases, in that order; junction bases with no gene match: 11. The CDR3, as DNA: TGTGCCAGCAGCCCCGTGAGGACTAGGGTTTACAATGAGCAGTTCTTC. Its protein is CASSPVRTRVYNEQFF.

This clonotype has only a few counts. The V and J genes are TRBV4-1 and TRBJ1-1, with D unresolved. The germline V gene encodes CDR1 MGHRA and CDR2 YSYEKL. The CDR3 runs 15 residues. With 0 bases removed from V and 0 bases from J, the gap between germline ends came to 8 bases. The CDR3 protein is CASSQDPGMNTEAFF. In DNA, the CDR3 is TGCGCCAGCAGCCAAGATCCGGGGATGAACACTGAAGCTTTCTTT.

This clonotype has only a few counts. The genes are TRBV9 and TRBJ1-1, with D maybe TRBD1 (6 bases). The germline V gene encodes CDR1 SGDLS and CDR2 YYNGEE. The V gene lost 0 bases and the J gene lost 0 bases, with 9 bases spanning the gap. The CDR3 totals 15 residues. The CDR3 bases are TGTGCCAGCAGCGTAGGCACAGGGATGAACACTGAAGCTTTCTTT. As protein: CASSVGTGMNTEAFF.

The CDR3 spells CASSQAFGWYEQYF. CDR3 nucleotide sequence: TGTGCCAGCAGCCAAGCGTTTGGGTGGTACGAGCAGTACTTC. The rearrangement joins TRBV14 to TRBJ2-7; the D is unclear. Trimming cost V 1 base and J 4 bases, with 11 bases left between them. The germline gives CDR1 SGHDN, CDR2 FVKESK. The CDR3 consists of 14 residues.

This clonotype was counted between two and nine times. The genes are TRBV20-1 and TRBJ2-1, with TRBD2 identical over 9 bases. With 0 bases clipped from V and 3 bases from J, the junction kept 15 bases outside the gene matches. CDR1 and CDR2 (germline): DFQATT, SNEGSKA (reference sequence). CDR3 length equals 19 residues. The CDR3 coding sequence is TGCAGTGCTAGAGATAGGGGCAGGAGGCGGGAGGGCCTCTACAATGAGCAGTTCTTC. It translates to CSARDRGRRREGLYNEQFF.

This sequence joins TRBV27 and TRBJ2-6; a weak D match, TRBD1 (5 bases). In germline, CDR1 is MNHEY, CDR2 SMNVEV (reference sequence). V gave up 5 bases and J gave up 2 bases, with 16 bases separating them. The CDR3 has 17 amino acids. CDR3 protein: CASSAAGKTPGANVLTF. CDR3 sequence (DNA): TGTGCCAGCAGTGCAGCAGGGAAGACCCCTGGGGCCAACGTCCTGACTTTC.